This T cell receptor beta chain was sequenced for a study of blood T cell repertoires in COVID-19. Looking at the study overall: There were acute and convalescent COVID-19 samples, and they came from the United States, Italy and Spain. In each case, the material was cDNA or gDNA derived from T cells, B-cell-depleted T cells, or PBMCs.

From germline, CDR1 is LGHNA and CDR2 YNFKEQ. The CDR3 totals 15 residues. In the original workflow: Reference gene primers were amplified, and this amplification served to estimate nucleated cell counts. TCRdb's copy holds only in-frame clones and misses some; the assay was immunoSEQ multiplex PCR. From that table come the V and J calls and clone size; the DNA was used to work out D and trimming. The sample contains about 65,000 clones, approximately 77% of which appear only once. Turning to this clone: A read error may produce the germline difference seen at one junction end.

This receptor was taken from a human donor in a cohort sampled during active COVID-19. This rearrangement joins TRBV4-2 to TRBJ2-7, with D possibly matching TRBD2 (6 bases). The sample consisted of peripheral blood. CDR3 protein: CASSQFGGASDEQYF. The CDR3, as DNA: TGTGCCAGCAGCCAATTCGGGGGAGCCTCCGACGAGCAGTACTTC.